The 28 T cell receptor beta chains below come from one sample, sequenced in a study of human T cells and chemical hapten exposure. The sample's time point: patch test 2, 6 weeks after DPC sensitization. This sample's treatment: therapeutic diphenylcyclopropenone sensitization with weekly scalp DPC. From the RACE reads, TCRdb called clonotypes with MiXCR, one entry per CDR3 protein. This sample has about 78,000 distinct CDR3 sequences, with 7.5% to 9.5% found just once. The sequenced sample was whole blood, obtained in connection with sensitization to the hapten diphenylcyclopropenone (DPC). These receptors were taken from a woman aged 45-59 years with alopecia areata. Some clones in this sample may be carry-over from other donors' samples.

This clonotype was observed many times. The CDR3 reads CATQGRYNSPLHF. Here the CDR3 DNA reads TGTGCCACCCAGGGACGGTATAATTCACCCCTCCACTTT. The V gene is TRBV24-1, the J gene TRBJ1-6, with D tentatively TRBD1 (5 bases). The V end was cut by 9 bases, the J end by 4 bases, with 9 bases between. The CDR3 is 13 amino acids. The germline CDR1 and CDR2 sequences are KGHDR and SFDVKD.

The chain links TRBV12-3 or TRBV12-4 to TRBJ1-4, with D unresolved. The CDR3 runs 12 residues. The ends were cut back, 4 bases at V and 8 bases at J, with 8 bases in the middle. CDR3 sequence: CASSWTREKLFF. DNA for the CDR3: TGTGCCAGCAGTTGGACGCGAGAAAAACTGTTTTTT.

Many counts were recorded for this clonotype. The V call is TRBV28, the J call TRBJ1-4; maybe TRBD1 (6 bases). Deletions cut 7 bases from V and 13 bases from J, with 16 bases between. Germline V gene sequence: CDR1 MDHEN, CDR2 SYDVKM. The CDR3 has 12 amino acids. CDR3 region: CASTPGERPLFF. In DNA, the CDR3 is TGTGCCAGCACCCCAGGGGAGAGGCCACTGTTTTTT.

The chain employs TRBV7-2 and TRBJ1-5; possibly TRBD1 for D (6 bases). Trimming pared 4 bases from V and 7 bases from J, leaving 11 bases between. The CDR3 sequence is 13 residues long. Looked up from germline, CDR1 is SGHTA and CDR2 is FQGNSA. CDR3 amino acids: CASSYRDNQPQHF. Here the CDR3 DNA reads TGTGCCAGCAGCTACCGGGACAACCAGCCCCAGCATTTT.

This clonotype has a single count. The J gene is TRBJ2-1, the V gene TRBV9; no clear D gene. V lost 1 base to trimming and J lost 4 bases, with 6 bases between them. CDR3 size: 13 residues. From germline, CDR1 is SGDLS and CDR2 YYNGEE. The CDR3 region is CASSVQSYNEQFF. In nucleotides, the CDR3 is TGTGCCAGCAGCGTACAGAGTTACAATGAGCAGTTCTTC.

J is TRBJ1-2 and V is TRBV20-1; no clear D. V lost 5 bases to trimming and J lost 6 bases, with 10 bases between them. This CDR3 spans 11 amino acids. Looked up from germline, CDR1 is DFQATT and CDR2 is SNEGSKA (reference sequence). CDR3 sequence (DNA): TGCAGTGCTGAGACTCGAGATGGCTACACCTTC. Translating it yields CSAETRDGYTF.

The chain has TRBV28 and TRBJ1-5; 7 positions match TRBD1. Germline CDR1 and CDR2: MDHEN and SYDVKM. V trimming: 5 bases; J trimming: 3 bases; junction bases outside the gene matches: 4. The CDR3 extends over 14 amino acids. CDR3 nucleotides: TGTGCCAGCAGTATGGGACAGATCAATCAGCCCCAGCATTTT. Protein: CASSMGQINQPQHF.

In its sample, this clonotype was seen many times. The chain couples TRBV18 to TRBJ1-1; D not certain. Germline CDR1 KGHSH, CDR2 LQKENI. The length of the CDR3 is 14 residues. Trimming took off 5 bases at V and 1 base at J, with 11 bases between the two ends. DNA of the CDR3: TGTGCCAGCTCAATTCTTAGGGAGAACACTGAAGCTTTCTTT. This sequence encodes CASSILRENTEAFF.

CDR3 in DNA: TGTGCCATCAGTGAGTCGGAGGGGCAGTACTTC. Its protein product is CAISESEGQYF. The J gene is TRBJ2-7, the V gene TRBV10-3; D is perhaps TRBD2 (6 bases). Germline loops: CDR1 ENHRY, CDR2 SYGVKD. This CDR3 has 11 residues. V lost 0 bases and J 9 bases, leaving 6 bases between the germline ends.

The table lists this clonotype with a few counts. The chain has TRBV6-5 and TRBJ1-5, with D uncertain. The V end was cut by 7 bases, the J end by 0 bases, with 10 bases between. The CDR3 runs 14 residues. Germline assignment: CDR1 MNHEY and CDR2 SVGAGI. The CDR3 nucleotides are TGTGCCAGCACCAGACTTAATAGCAATCAGCCCCAGCATTTT. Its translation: CASTRLNSNQPQHF.

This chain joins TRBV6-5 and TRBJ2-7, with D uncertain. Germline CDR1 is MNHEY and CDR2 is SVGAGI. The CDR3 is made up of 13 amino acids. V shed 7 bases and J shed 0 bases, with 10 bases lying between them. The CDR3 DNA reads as TGTGCCAGCACGGGCGGCACCTCCTACGAGCAGTACTTC. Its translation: CASTGGTSYEQYF.

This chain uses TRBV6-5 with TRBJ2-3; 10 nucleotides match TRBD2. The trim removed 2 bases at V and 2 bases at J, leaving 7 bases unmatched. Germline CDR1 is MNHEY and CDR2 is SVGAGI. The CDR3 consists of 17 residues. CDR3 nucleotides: TGTGCCAGCAGTTACCGGGCTAGCGGGGGACCCACAGATACGCAGTATTTT. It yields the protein CASSYRASGGPTDTQYF.

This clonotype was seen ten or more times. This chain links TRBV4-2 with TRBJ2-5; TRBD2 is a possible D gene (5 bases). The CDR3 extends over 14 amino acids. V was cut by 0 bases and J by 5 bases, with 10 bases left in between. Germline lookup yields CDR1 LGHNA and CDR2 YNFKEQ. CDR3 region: CASSQDPAAETQYF. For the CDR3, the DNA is TGTGCCAGCAGCCAAGATCCAGCGGCGGAGACCCAGTACTTC.

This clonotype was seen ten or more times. The CDR3 loop is CSVQGRGEAFF. CDR3 bases: TGCAGCGTTCAGGGTCGGGGTGAAGCTTTCTTT. J is TRBJ1-1 and V is TRBV29-1; possible D gene TRBD1, 5 bases. Trimming pared 5 bases from V and 7 bases from J, leaving 11 bases between. This CDR3 has 11 residues. Germline loops: CDR1 SQVTM, CDR2 ANQGSEA. The variable domain in full, completed from reference TRBV29-1 and TRBJ1-1, reads SAVISQKPSRDICQRGTSLTIQCQVDSQVTMMFWYRQQPGQSLTLIATANQGSEATYESGFVIDKFPISRPNLTFSTLTVSNMSPEDSSIYLCSVQGRGEAFFGQGTRLTVV.

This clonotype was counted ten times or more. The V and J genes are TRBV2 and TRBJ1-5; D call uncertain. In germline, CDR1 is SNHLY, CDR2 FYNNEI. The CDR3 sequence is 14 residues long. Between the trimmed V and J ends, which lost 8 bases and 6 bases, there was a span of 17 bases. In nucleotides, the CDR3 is TGTGCCAGCTCTGAGATACTCGGCGTTCAGCCCCAGCATTTT. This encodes CASSEILGVQPQHF.

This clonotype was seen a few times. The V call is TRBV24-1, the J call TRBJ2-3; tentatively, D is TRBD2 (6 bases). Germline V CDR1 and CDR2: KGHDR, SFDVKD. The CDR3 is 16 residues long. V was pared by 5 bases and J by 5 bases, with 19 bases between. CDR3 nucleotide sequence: TGTGCCACCAGTGTTCAAGTGGGAGGACTGGGAGATACGCAGTATTTT. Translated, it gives CATSVQVGGLGDTQYF.

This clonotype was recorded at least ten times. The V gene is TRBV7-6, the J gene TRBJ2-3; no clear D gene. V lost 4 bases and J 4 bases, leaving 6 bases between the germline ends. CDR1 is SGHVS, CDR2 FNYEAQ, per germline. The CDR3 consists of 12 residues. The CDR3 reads CASSSRADTQYF. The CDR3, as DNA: TGTGCCAGCAGCTCTAGGGCAGATACGCAGTATTTT.

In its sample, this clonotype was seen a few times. In DNA, the CDR3 is TGTGCCAGCAGCTTAGGATACACCGGCTATGGCTACACCTTC. As protein: CASSLGYTGYGYTF. The rearrangement uses TRBV7-2 and TRBJ1-2, with D unclear. V lost 1 base and J lost 4, with 10 bases in between. The CDR3 contains 14 residues. Germline V gene data show CDR1 as SGHTA and CDR2 as FQGNSA.

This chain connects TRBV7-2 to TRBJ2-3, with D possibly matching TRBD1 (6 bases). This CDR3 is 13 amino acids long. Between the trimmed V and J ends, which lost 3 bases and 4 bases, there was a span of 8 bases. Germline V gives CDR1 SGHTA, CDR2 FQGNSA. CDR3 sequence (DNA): TGTGCCAGCAGCTTTAAGGGGGCAGATACGCAGTATTTT. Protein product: CASSFKGADTQYF.

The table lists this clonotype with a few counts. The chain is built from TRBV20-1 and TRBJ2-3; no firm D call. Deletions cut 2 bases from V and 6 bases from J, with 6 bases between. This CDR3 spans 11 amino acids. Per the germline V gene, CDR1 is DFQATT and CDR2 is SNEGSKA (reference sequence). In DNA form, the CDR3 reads TGCAGTGCTAGACAGTTGGATACGCAGTATTTT. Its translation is CSARQLDTQYF.

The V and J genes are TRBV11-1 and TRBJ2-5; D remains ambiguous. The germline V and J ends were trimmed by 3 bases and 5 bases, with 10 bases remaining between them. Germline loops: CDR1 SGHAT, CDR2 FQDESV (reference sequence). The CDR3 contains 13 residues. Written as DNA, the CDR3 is TGTGCCAGCAGCTTCACACCCGGTGAGACCCAGTACTTC. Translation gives CASSFTPGETQYF. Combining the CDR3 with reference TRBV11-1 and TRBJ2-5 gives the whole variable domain EAEVAQSPRYKITEKSQAVAFWCDPISGHATLYWYRQILGQGPELLVQFQDESVVDDSQLPKDRFSAERLKGVDSTLKIQPAELGDSAMYLCASSFTPGETQYFGPGTRLLVL.

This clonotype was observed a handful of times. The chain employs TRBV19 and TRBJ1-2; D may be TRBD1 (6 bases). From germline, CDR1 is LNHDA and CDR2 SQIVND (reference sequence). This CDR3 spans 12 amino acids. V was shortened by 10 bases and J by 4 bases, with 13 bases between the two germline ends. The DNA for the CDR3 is TGTGCCACCCGGACAGTCTTCTATGGCTACACCTTC. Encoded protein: CATRTVFYGYTF.

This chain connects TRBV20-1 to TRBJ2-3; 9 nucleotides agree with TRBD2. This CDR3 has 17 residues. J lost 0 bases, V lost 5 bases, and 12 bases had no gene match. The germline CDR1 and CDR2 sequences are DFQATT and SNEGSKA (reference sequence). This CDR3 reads CSAENGGRATSTDTQYF. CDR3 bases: TGCAGTGCTGAAAACGGCGGGAGGGCCACTAGCACAGATACGCAGTATTTT.

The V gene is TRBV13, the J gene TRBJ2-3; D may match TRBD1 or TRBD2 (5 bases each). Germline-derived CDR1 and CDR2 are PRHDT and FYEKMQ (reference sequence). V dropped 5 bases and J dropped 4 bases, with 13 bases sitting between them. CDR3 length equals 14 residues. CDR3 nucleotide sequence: TGTGCCAGCAGCCCGGGACGAGAGTCAGATACGCAGTATTTT. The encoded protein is CASSPGRESDTQYF.

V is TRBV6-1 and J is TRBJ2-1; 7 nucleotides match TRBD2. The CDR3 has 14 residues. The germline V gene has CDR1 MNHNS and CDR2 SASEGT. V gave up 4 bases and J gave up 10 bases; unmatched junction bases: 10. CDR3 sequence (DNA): TGTGCCAGCAGTGTTGGGGGAGGGATAGGGGAGCAGTTCTTC. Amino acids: CASSVGGGIGEQFF.

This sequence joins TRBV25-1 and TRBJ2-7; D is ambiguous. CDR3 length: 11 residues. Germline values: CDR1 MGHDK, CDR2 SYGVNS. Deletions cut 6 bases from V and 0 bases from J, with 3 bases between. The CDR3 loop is CASRTSYEQYF. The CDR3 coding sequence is TGTGCCAGCAGGACCTCCTACGAGCAGTACTTC.

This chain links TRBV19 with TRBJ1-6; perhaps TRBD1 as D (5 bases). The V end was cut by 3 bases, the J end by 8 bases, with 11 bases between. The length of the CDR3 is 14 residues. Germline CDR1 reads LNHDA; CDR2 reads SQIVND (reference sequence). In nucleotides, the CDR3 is TGTGCCAGTAGTATGACAGAGACGTATTCACCCCTCCACTTT. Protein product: CASSMTETYSPLHF.

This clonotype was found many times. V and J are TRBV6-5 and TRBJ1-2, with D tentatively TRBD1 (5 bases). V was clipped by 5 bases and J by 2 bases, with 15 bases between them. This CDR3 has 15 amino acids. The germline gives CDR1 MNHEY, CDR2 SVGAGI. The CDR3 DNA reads TGTGCCAGCAGTGAAACGGGGCACTCCAACTATGGCTACACCTTC. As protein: CASSETGHSNYGYTF.